Presented here are 18 T cell receptor beta chains from one specimen sequenced in a study of blood T cell repertoires in COVID-19. Profiled with immunoSEQ multiplex PCR; TCRdb holds only in-frame clones, not every one. In the table there are fewer than 85,000 clones, roughly 85% of which are singletons. The sequenced sample was peripheral blood. Receptors were obtained from a man in his 60s with active or convalescent COVID-19.

J is TRBJ1-5 and V is TRBV19; unclear D gene. The CDR3 spans 14 residues. The germline CDR1 and CDR2 sequences are LNHDA and SQIVND (reference sequence). The V end was cut by 6 bases, the J end by 7 bases, with 16 bases between. The CDR3, as DNA: TGTGCCAGTAGCCTAGTGACCCTTGGGCAGCCCCAGCATTTT. Its protein product is CASSLVTLGQPQHF. Based on the CDR3 plus reference TRBV19 and TRBJ1-5, the full variable domain is DGGITQSPKYLFRKEGQNVTLSCEQNLNHDAMYWYRQDPGQGLRLIYYSQIVNDFQKGDIAEGYSVSREKKESFPLTVTSAQKNPTAFYLCASSLVTLGQPQHFGDGTRLSIL.

The chain is built from TRBV3-1 (or the pseudogene TRBV3-2) and TRBJ1-5; D gene unclear. Trimming removed 3 bases at V and 7 bases at J, with 13 bases between. This CDR3 is built from 14 residues. CDR1 is LGHDT, CDR2 YNNKEL, per germline (reference sequence). DNA for the CDR3: TGTGCCAGCAGCCAGGGGAGGGTTTGGCAGCCCCAGCATTTT. Its translation: CASSQGRVWQPQHF.

The chain combines TRBV3-1 (or the pseudogene TRBV3-2) with TRBJ1-1; no definite D call. CDR1 and CDR2 from the germline V gene are LGHDT and YNNKEL (reference sequence). There are 12 residues in the CDR3. V shed 5 bases and J shed 3 bases, with 7 bases lying between them. The CDR3 region is CASSSPDTEAFF. The CDR3 bases are TGTGCCAGCAGCTCCCCCGACACTGAAGCTTTCTTT.

The chain is built from TRBV2 and TRBJ1-2, with D tentatively TRBD1 (5 bases). The CDR3 spans 14 residues. From germline, CDR1 is SNHLY and CDR2 FYNNEI. V lost 10 bases and J 0 bases, leaving 15 bases between the germline ends. In DNA, the CDR3 is TGTGCCATCCAGACAGATAGGGCTAACTATGGCTACACCTTC. Its protein is CAIQTDRANYGYTF.

This chain connects TRBV27 to TRBJ1-6, with a weak D call TRBD1 (6 bases). CDR1 and CDR2 from the germline V gene are MNHEY and SMNVEV (reference sequence). The V and J ends lost 8 bases and 18 bases respectively, with 17 bases between them. The CDR3 spans 11 residues. CDR3 protein: CASGQGSSSHF. The DNA for the CDR3 is TGTGCCAGCGGGCAGGGGAGTAGCTCCCACTTT.

This clone came up a few times. The chain links TRBV19 to TRBJ1-2; the match to TRBD1 covers 8 bases. V lost 7 bases, J lost 9 bases, and 10 bases stayed unmatched. The CDR3 consists of 13 residues. Germline V gene lookup returns CDR1 LNHDA and CDR2 SQIVND (reference sequence). In nucleotides, the CDR3 is TGTGCCAGTAACTCCGTGGACAGGGCCCGCTACACCTTC. Translation: CASNSVDRARYTF.

This chain connects TRBV27 to TRBJ2-7; TRBD1 agrees at 8 bases. V gave up 5 bases and J gave up 0 bases; unmatched junction bases: 18. The CDR3 has 19 amino acids. Germline V CDR1 and CDR2: MNHEY, SMNVEV (reference sequence). The CDR3 here is CASSLQGERSTARSYEQYF. The CDR3 DNA follows: TGTGCCAGCAGTCTACAGGGGGAACGTAGCACGGCACGCTCCTACGAGCAGTACTTC.

The rearrangement joins TRBV7-9 to TRBJ2-5, with a weak D call TRBD1 (5 bases). Trimming stripped 5 bases from V and 4 bases from J, with 14 bases between. CDR3 length: 14 residues. Germline V gives CDR1 SEHNR, CDR2 FQNEAQ (reference sequence). The CDR3 loop is CASSLGVGPETQYF. The CDR3, as DNA: TGTGCCAGCAGCCTAGGAGTGGGGCCAGAGACCCAGTACTTC.

The genes are TRBV6-5 and TRBJ1-2, with 9 bases fitting TRBD1. This CDR3 contains 15 residues. Germline V CDR1 and CDR2: MNHEY, SVGAGI. V trimming: 7 bases; J trimming: 3 bases; junction bases outside the gene matches: 9. The CDR3 sequence is CASKAGTGFYYGYTF. The CDR3, as DNA: TGTGCCAGCAAGGCCGGGACAGGGTTTTACTATGGCTACACCTTC.

This chain connects TRBV18 to TRBJ2-7; TRBD1 is a possible D gene (7 bases). Germline CDR1 KGHSH, CDR2 LQKENI. CDR3 length: 16 amino acids. V lost 3 bases and J 2 bases, leaving 17 bases between the germline ends. The CDR3 loop is CASSPTGMGLPYEQYF. The CDR3 region has the DNA TGTGCCAGCTCACCGACAGGGATGGGACTCCCCTACGAGCAGTACTTC.

The V gene is TRBV18, the J gene TRBJ2-3; D is perhaps TRBD1 (6 bases). CDR1 and CDR2 from the germline V gene are KGHSH and LQKENI. The germline V and J ends were trimmed by 5 bases and 0 bases, with 6 bases remaining between them. CDR3 length equals 13 residues. The CDR3 here is CASSGQSTDTQYF. CDR3 DNA: TGTGCCAGCTCAGGACAGAGCACAGATACGCAGTATTTT.

The chain recombines TRBV7-3 with TRBJ2-3, with 13 positions matching TRBD2. Germline V CDR1 and CDR2: SGHTA, FQGTGA. The CDR3 is 16 residues long. The trim removed 5 bases at V and 3 bases at J, leaving 5 bases unmatched. This CDR3 reads CASSPRLAGGTDTQYF. DNA for the CDR3: TGTGCCAGCAGCCCCCGACTAGCGGGGGGAACAGATACGCAGTATTTT.

This clone was recorded a few times. The CDR3 is CAWSPIQVNYGYTF. CDR3 coding DNA: TGTGCCTGGAGTCCAATACAGGTTAACTATGGCTACACCTTC. This chain connects TRBV30 to TRBJ1-2; D is perhaps TRBD1 (5 bases). Trimming removed 2 bases at V and 1 base at J, with 11 bases between. The CDR3 extends over 14 amino acids. CDR1 is GTSNPN, CDR2 SVGIG, per germline (reference sequence).

This clone appeared a few times. CDR3 DNA sequence: TGTGCCAGCAGCGCCGGGGTATCTAGCAATCAGCCCCAGCATTTT. This encodes CASSAGVSSNQPQHF. The chain uses TRBV11-2 and TRBJ1-5; D unresolved. Between the trimmed V and J ends, which lost 5 bases and 0 bases, there was a span of 11 bases. CDR3 length: 15 amino acids. CDR1 and CDR2 from the germline V gene are SGHAT and FQNNGV.

The chain combines TRBV5-1 with TRBJ1-4; no clear D gene. Per the germline V gene, CDR1 is SGHRS and CDR2 is YFSETQ. Deletions cut 0 bases from V and 8 bases from J, with 8 bases between. This CDR3 has 13 amino acids. For the CDR3, the DNA is TGCGCCAGCAGCTTGGGGGTGCGGGAAAAACTGTTTTTT. Its translation is CASSLGVREKLFF.

The rearrangement joins TRBV5-1 to TRBJ1-2; unclear D gene. The CDR3 covers 12 residues. V dropped 5 bases and J dropped 5 bases, with 10 bases sitting between them. Germline CDR1 and CDR2: SGHRS and YFSETQ. The DNA for the CDR3 is TGCGCCAGCAGAGCGCAGAAGTATGGCTACACCTTC. Translation gives CASRAQKYGYTF.

The V and J genes are TRBV5-4 and TRBJ2-7; 9 nucleotides match TRBD1. V shed 4 bases, J shed 5 bases, and the junction held 4 bases outside the gene matches. The CDR3 runs 13 residues. Germline V CDR1 and CDR2: SGHNT, YYREEE (reference sequence). CDR3 protein: CASSPDRGDEQYF. In DNA, the CDR3 is TGTGCCAGCAGCCCGGACAGGGGCGACGAGCAGTACTTC.

The V and J genes are TRBV18 and TRBJ2-3; D not resolved. Trimming stripped 0 bases from V and 7 bases from J, with 8 bases between. This CDR3 region has 13 residues. The germline V gene has CDR1 KGHSH and CDR2 LQKENI. CDR3 sequence reads: CASSPPGANTQYF. CDR3 coding DNA: TGTGCCAGCTCACCACCTGGAGCTAATACGCAGTATTTT.